These 15 T cell receptor beta chains share one sample of origin, sequenced in a study of spatial heterogeneity in lung cancer. Documented time point: sample taken at primary tumor resection. Using its own MiXCR run on the 5' RACE reads, TCRdb lists one record per CDR3 protein. Found here are more than 80,000 distinct CDR3 sequences, around 12% of them singletons; the top ten hold about two fifths. Sample: PBMCs, taken at surgery. Every receptor here comes from a male donor with early-stage non-small cell lung cancer.

The chain combines TRBV7-2 with TRBJ2-1, with 8 bases aligning to TRBD2. The germline V gene encodes CDR1 SGHTA and CDR2 FQGNSA. This CDR3 contains 13 residues. Trimming took 6 bases from V and 6 from J; bases not matched to a gene: 4. The CDR3 DNA reads as TGTGCCAGCAGGCGGACTAGCACCAATGAGCAGTTCTTC. It is translated as CASRRTSTNEQFF.

This clonotype was observed a handful of times. The rearrangement joins TRBV15 to TRBJ1-2; possible D gene TRBD1, 6 bases. Germline V gives CDR1 LNHNV, CDR2 YYDKDF (reference sequence). CDR3 length: 17 residues. V was pared by 0 bases and J by 4 bases, with 18 bases between. CDR3 protein: CATSRDPLGQTSYGYTF. The CDR3 coding sequence is TGTGCCACCAGCAGAGATCCTCTTGGACAGACCAGCTATGGCTACACCTTC.

This clonotype was counted only a few times. V is TRBV19 and J is TRBJ1-2, with a weak D call TRBD1 (6 bases). The CDR3 is made up of 15 amino acids. The germline V and J ends were trimmed by 2 bases and 6 bases, with 16 bases remaining between them. CDR1 LNHDA and CDR2 SQIVND come from the germline V gene (reference sequence). Here the CDR3 reads CASSITRAGVNGYTF. In nucleotides, the CDR3 is TGTGCCAGTAGTATAACCCGGGCAGGGGTGAATGGCTACACCTTC. The variable domain in full, completed from reference TRBV19 and TRBJ1-2, reads DGGITQSPKYLFRKEGQNVTLSCEQNLNHDAMYWYRQDPGQGLRLIYYSQIVNDFQKGDIAEGYSVSREKKESFPLTVTSAQKNPTAFYLCASSITRAGVNGYTFGSGTRLTVV.

This clonotype was observed many times. The gene calls are TRBV27 and TRBJ1-5, with a possible D match to TRBD1 (6 bases). V was trimmed by 1 base and J by 3 bases, leaving 10 bases between them. This CDR3 has 15 amino acids. Germline V gives CDR1 MNHEY, CDR2 SMNVEV (reference sequence). CDR3 residues: CASSLWGASNQPQHF. Written as DNA, the CDR3 is TGTGCCAGCAGTTTATGGGGGGCCTCCAATCAGCCCCAGCATTTT.

The chain couples TRBV4-1 to TRBJ2-7; TRBD2 matches 8 bases. Germline V lookup: CDR1 MGHRA, CDR2 YSYEKL. V trimming: 1 base; J trimming: 2 bases; junction bases outside the gene matches: 7. The CDR3 runs 16 residues. CDR3 region: CASSQVRAAGAYEQYF. CDR3 in DNA: TGCGCCAGCAGCCAAGTGAGGGCAGCGGGGGCCTACGAGCAGTACTTC.

The chain joins TRBV5-1 to TRBJ2-1; D remains ambiguous. The V end lost 1 base, the J end lost 6 bases, and 8 bases lay between the germline ends. Germline assignment: CDR1 SGHRS and CDR2 YFSETQ. The CDR3 extends over 13 amino acids. The CDR3 DNA follows: TGCGCCAGCAGCTTGTCTCCTGGCAATGAGCAGTTCTTC. It yields the protein CASSLSPGNEQFF.

The chain carries TRBV24-1 and TRBJ2-2; TRBD2 matches at 9 bases. Germline V gene sequence: CDR1 KGHDR, CDR2 SFDVKD. V shed 10 bases, J shed 4 bases, and the junction held 12 bases outside the gene matches. The CDR3 is 16 residues long. The DNA for the CDR3 is TGTGCCACGGCTAAGGGGACTAGCTTTGGCACCGGGGAGCTGTTTTTT. Translated: CATAKGTSFGTGELFF.

This clonotype was observed a handful of times. The V gene is TRBV6-2 or TRBV6-3, the J gene TRBJ2-3; 10 bases match TRBD2. There are 15 residues in the CDR3. Germline values: CDR1 MNHEY, CDR2 SVGEGT. V shed 2 bases, J shed 5 bases, and the junction held 4 bases outside the gene matches. The CDR3 nucleotides read TGTGCCAGCAGTTACCCGGGACTAGCGAGAGATACGCAGTATTTT. Translating it yields CASSYPGLARDTQYF.

V and J are TRBV5-1 and TRBJ1-1, with a tentative D call TRBD1 (5 bases). V was trimmed by 4 bases and J by 1 base, leaving 17 bases between them. The CDR3 spans 16 residues. CDR1 SGHRS and CDR2 YFSETQ come from the germline V gene. The CDR3 nucleotides read TGCGCCAGCAGCCCCCAAGTATCTGGGGGGAACACTGAAGCTTTCTTT. Protein: CASSPQVSGGNTEAFF.

This clonotype appeared many times. The chain recombines TRBV6-2 or TRBV6-3 with TRBJ2-7; 7 nucleotides align to TRBD2. J gave up 0 bases and V 6 bases, and 11 bases lay outside the gene matches. This CDR3 comprises 16 residues. Germline CDR1 reads MNHEY; CDR2 reads SVGEGT. This CDR3 is CASRGTASGFSYEQYF. CDR3 bases: TGTGCCAGCAGAGGTACCGCTAGCGGCTTCTCCTACGAGCAGTACTTC.

This rearrangement joins TRBV10-3 to TRBJ2-2, with 8 bases fitting TRBD1. The germline gives CDR1 ENHRY, CDR2 SYGVKD. This CDR3 comprises 14 residues. V gave up 6 bases and J gave up 5 bases; unmatched junction bases: 5. The DNA for the CDR3 is TGTGCCATCAGGGAGCAGGGGGCTACCGGGGAGCTGTTTTTT. Its protein product is CAIREQGATGELFF.

This clonotype was seen more than once but under ten times. The V and J genes are TRBV20-1 and TRBJ2-3; weak D call: TRBD2 (7 bases). The ends were cut back, 6 bases at V and 6 bases at J, with 22 bases in the middle. Germline CDR1 and CDR2: DFQATT and SNEGSKA (reference sequence). The CDR3 is made up of 15 amino acids. CDR3 in amino acids: CSASRGGANFDTQYF. As DNA, the CDR3 is TGCAGTGCGTCTAGGGGGGGCGCGAATTTTGATACGCAGTATTTT.

The chain carries TRBV20-1 and TRBJ2-3; tentative D call: TRBD2 (6 bases). CDR1 is DFQATT and CDR2 is SNEGSKA in the germline V gene (reference sequence). With 0 bases removed from V and 5 bases from J, the gap between germline ends came to 18 bases. This CDR3 region has 16 residues. CDR3 sequence (DNA): TGCAGTGCTAGAGATAGCGGTAGCCCCTCCGGAGATACGCAGTATTTT. This codes for CSARDSGSPSGDTQYF.

The genes are TRBV20-1 and TRBJ1-6, with TRBD1 as a possible D gene (6 bases). Germline values: CDR1 DFQATT, CDR2 SNEGSKA (reference sequence). CDR3 length: 13 residues. The V gene lost 1 base and the J gene lost 7 bases, with 8 bases spanning the gap. The CDR3 is CSARGGGNSPLHF. Here the CDR3 DNA reads TGCAGTGCTAGAGGGGGGGGCAATTCACCCCTCCACTTT.

The sample holds a few counts of this clonotype. J is TRBJ2-1 and V is TRBV7-2; D is possibly TRBD1 or TRBD2 (6 bases each). V lost 5 bases and J lost 8, with 19 bases in between. The V gene's germline CDR1 is SGHTA and CDR2 FQGNSA. The length of the CDR3 is 15 residues. The CDR3 here is CASSRSGGDGDEQFF. The CDR3 bases are TGTGCCAGCAGCAGATCCGGGGGCGACGGCGATGAGCAGTTCTTC.